Listed below are T cell receptor beta chains from one sample, sequenced in a study of blood T cell repertoires in COVID-19. Some clones are missing from TCRdb's copy, which holds only in-frame ones; the method was immunoSEQ multiplex PCR. The sample has some 460,000 clones, 75% to 90% seen once; the top ten hold roughly 0.72%. The sequenced material came from PBMCs or T cells enriched from blood (not recorded which). These receptors originate from a woman younger than 35 who had recovered from COVID-19. CDR3s include the opening cysteine and the closing phenylalanine or tryptophan.

TRBJ2-7	TRBV6-1	CASREGAYDSYEQYF
TRBJ1-1	TRBV30	CAWILLGGTEAFF
TRBJ2-7	TRBV30	CAWSGTVLGYEQYF
TRBJ1-5	TRBV6-1	CASSEKGGAQPQHF
TRBJ1-1	TRBV5-8	CASRTTGAAYTEAFF
TRBJ2-7	TRBV27	CASSPDPGQGYEQYF
TRBJ1-5	TRBV2	CASSERRWGTQPQHF
TRBJ1-4	TRBV18	CASSLSGPMSGSATNEKLFF
TRBJ1-1	TRBV28	CASIDTEAFF
TRBJ1-2	TRBV29-1	CSVGEQGRYTF
TRBJ2-2	TRBV5-1	CASSFGQQGGSGELFF
TRBJ2-1	TRBV29-1	CTVRQEDYNEQFF
TRBJ2-7	TRBV7-6	CASSSLGEGYEQYF
TRBJ1-2	TRBV5-4	CASSSTGGQGSYTF
TRBJ2-7	TRBV30	CACEATGKWDF
TRBJ2-3	TRBV14	CASSQSVGGYADTQYF
TRBJ2-1	TRBV11-2	CASSAGGLAGGYNEQFF
TRBJ2-1	TRBV11-3	CASSLEGQQGEQFF
TRBJ1-5	TRBV18	CASSPAEDQPQHF
TRBJ2-3	TRBV21-1	CASNLDLWLFRDTQYF
TRBJ1-2	TRBV5-1	CASSRQGGLDGYTF
TRBJ1-4	TRBV5-4	CASNPGTGVNEKLFF
TRBJ1-2	TRBV6-6	CASRPGQGYGYTF
TRBJ2-7	TRBV29-1	CSGGQYYEQYF
TRBJ1-4	TRBV6-5	CASRVTASNEKLFF
TRBJ1-6	TRBV5-8	CASSFNVAERGLSPLHF
TRBJ2-1	TRBV9	CASSVGGTYNEQFF
TRBJ2-2	TRBV5-1	CASSKDRVDTGELFF
TRBJ2-7	TRBV7-2	CASSLVGGGGTPYEQYF
TRBJ2-7	TRBV6-6	CASSSLRGTGDDEQYF
TRBJ2-7	TRBV7-6	CASSLESGGSYEQYF
TRBJ1-1	TRBV7-9	CASSQGQPEAFF
TRBJ1-6	TRBV7-2	CASRGRAGYYSPLHF
TRBJ2-3	TRBV19	CASSTSGLPDTQYF
TRBJ2-5	TRBV27	CASSGTVQETQYF
TRBJ1-1	TRBV9	CASSVGWDTEAFF
TRBJ1-2	TRBV19	CASSILTDYGYTF
TRBJ1-5	TRBV21-1	CASSKKYTGPRQGNQPQHF
TRBJ1-1	TRBV11-2	CASSLGQGTEAFF
TRBJ1-3	TRBV6-6	CASSPTPGKSSGNTIYF
TRBJ2-3	TRBV7-6	CASSPGTGFSDTQYF
TRBJ1-1	TRBV11-2	CASSLGGVNTEAFF
TRBJ2-3	TRBV5-1	CASSFPGGDTQYF
TRBJ1-2	TRBV19	CASSTKPGQQSYGYTF
TRBJ2-2	TRBV4-1	CASSQGLLAGENTGELFF
TRBJ2-4	TRBV5-1	CASSPTGMEDIQYF
TRBJ2-2	TRBV3-1/TRBV3-2	CASSPVGNTGELFF
TRBJ2-7	TRBV6-5	CATGPPSGNGQEQYF